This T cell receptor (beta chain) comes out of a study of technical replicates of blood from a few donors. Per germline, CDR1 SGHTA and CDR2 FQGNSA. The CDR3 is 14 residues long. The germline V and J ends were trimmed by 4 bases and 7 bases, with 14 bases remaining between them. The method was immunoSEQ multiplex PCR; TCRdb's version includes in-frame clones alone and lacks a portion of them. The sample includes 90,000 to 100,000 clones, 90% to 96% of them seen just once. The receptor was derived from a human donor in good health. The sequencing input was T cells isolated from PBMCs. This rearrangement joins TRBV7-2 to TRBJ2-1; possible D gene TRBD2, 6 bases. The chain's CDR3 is CASSSAGLGNEQFF. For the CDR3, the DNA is TGTGCCAGCAGCTCCGCGGGGTTGGGGAATGAGCAGTTCTTC.